Each of the 16 T cell receptor beta chains below was sequenced from the same sample in a study of low-dose radiotherapy and immunotherapy resistance in tumors. The sample's time point: before trial treatment. Primers used for first-strand cDNA, a TRAV- and TRBV-specific set, covered both alpha and beta chains. TCRs were amplified for roughly 20 PCR cycles with a constant-region primer and V-primer adapter. TCRdb passed the reads through MiXCR, listing each CDR3 protein once. The sample holds tens of thousands of distinct CDR3 sequences, 9.4% seen once. Material: PBMCs, obtained before treatment. The source of these receptors is a male donor with prostate cancer.

This clonotype was seen a few times. The CDR3 loop is CASSIDSVNEQFF. In nucleotides, the CDR3 is TGTGCCAGTAGTATAGATTCGGTCAATGAGCAGTTCTTC. The chain uses TRBV19 and TRBJ2-1; D gene uncertain. Trimming left V 0 bases short and J 6 bases short, with 6 bases between. Germline values: CDR1 LNHDA, CDR2 SQIVND (reference sequence). CDR3 length: 13 residues.

This clonotype was observed at least ten times. CDR3 residues: CASSFGFYSNQPQHF. The CDR3, as DNA: TGTGCCAGCAGTTTCGGGTTTTATAGCAATCAGCCCCAGCATTTT. The V call is TRBV28, the J call TRBJ1-5; D unclear. Trimming removed 3 bases at V and 0 bases at J, with 9 bases between. The CDR3 is made up of 15 amino acids. In germline, CDR1 is MDHEN, CDR2 SYDVKM.

This clonotype occurred many times. The V gene is TRBV5-6, the J gene TRBJ2-7, with 10 bases lining up with TRBD2. Germline-derived CDR1 and CDR2 are SGHDT and YYEEEE. The V and J ends lost 5 bases and 2 bases, in that order; junction bases with no gene match: 7. CDR3 length equals 15 residues. The CDR3 nucleotides are TGTGCCAGCAGTCATAGCGGGAGGCAGACCTACGAGCAGTACTTC. Encoded protein: CASSHSGRQTYEQYF.

This clonotype was seen repeatedly, ten times or more. The chain is built from TRBV7-2 and TRBJ2-4; 9 bases match TRBD1. The V gene end was trimmed by 5 bases and the J gene end by 0 bases; junction bases not matched to a gene: 5. The CDR3 contains 16 residues. Germline CDR1 and CDR2: SGHTA and FQGNSA. The CDR3 nucleotides are TGTGCCAGCAGCCCTGGGACAGGGATAGCCAAAAACATTCAGTACTTC. This sequence encodes CASSPGTGIAKNIQYF.

This clonotype has at least ten counts. In nucleotides, the CDR3 is TGTGCCAGCAGCTCTCCGGGACTAGCAGGGATTATAGCCAAAAACATTCAGTACTTC. It codes for CASSSPGLAGIIAKNIQYF. The chain has TRBV11-2 and TRBJ2-4, with 9 bases aligning to TRBD2. Trimming at V came to 4 bases and at J to 0 bases, leaving 13 bases not matched to a gene. The CDR3 loop spans 19 amino acids. CDR1 is SGHAT, CDR2 FQNNGV, per germline.

On this clonotype itself: At one end, the junction sequence differs from germline, possibly due to a read error. The chain combines TRBV5-3 with TRBJ2-1, with D possibly being TRBD2 (5 bases). Being an ORF, TRBV5-3 has a function that is uncertain. This CDR3 has 14 amino acids. The CDR3 DNA sequence: TGTGCCAGCAGCTTAGGATACGGCGGGAATGAGCAGTTCTTC. Translating gives CASSLGYGGNEQFF.

This clonotype came up many times. The V and J genes are TRBV3-1 and TRBJ2-7; the D gene could be TRBD1 or TRBD2 (5 bases each). This CDR3 has 16 residues. Per the germline V gene, CDR1 is LGHDT and CDR2 is YNNKEL (reference sequence). Trimming stripped 4 bases from V and 4 bases from J, with 20 bases between. CDR3 nucleotide sequence: TGTGCCAGCAGCCCACGGGGAGTCGGTGGGGGTTACGAGCAGTACTTC. Translation: CASSPRGVGGGYEQYF.

Ten or more counts support this clonotype. V usage is TRBV12-3 or TRBV12-4 and J usage is TRBJ2-1, with D possibly matching TRBD2 (5 bases). The V end lost 6 bases, the J end lost 6 bases, and 15 bases lay between the germline ends. This CDR3 has 14 amino acids. In DNA form, the CDR3 reads TGTGCCAGCAGCCGAACTGGACTGTTCAATGAGCAGTTCTTC. Translated: CASSRTGLFNEQFF.

CDR3 sequence: CASSLRGADTEAFF. Here the CDR3 DNA reads TGTGCCAGCAGTTTACGGGGCGCCGACACTGAAGCTTTCTTT. This sequence joins TRBV2 and TRBJ1-1; weak D call: TRBD1 (5 bases). Germline values: CDR1 SNHLY, CDR2 FYNNEI. V was shortened by 5 bases and J by 3 bases, with 13 bases between the two germline ends. The CDR3 length is 14 residues.

In its sample, this clonotype was seen a few times. The chain couples TRBV7-3 to TRBJ1-1, with a weak D call TRBD1 (5 bases). V was shortened by 5 bases and J by 4 bases, with 26 bases between the two germline ends. This CDR3 has 18 amino acids. Per germline, CDR1 SGHTA and CDR2 FQGTGA. CDR3 protein: CASSPQPAGRGARTEAFF. The CDR3 coding sequence is TGTGCCAGCAGCCCCCAACCTGCAGGGCGAGGGGCTCGCACTGAAGCTTTCTTT.

This clonotype was found many times. This sequence joins TRBV7-2 and TRBJ2-1; 7 bases are shared with TRBD2. V shed 0 bases, J shed 4 bases, and the junction held 6 bases outside the gene matches. This CDR3 comprises 16 residues. Germline lookup yields CDR1 SGHTA and CDR2 FQGNSA. The CDR3 sequence: CASSLARLADYNEQFF. The CDR3 DNA reads TGTGCCAGCAGCTTAGCGCGCCTAGCGGATTACAATGAGCAGTTCTTC.

Details on this clonotype: Possible read error: a much larger clone is one base away. This chain uses TRBV20-1 with TRBJ2-5; D is tentatively TRBD1 or TRBD2 (5 bases each). V gave up 6 bases and J gave up 11 bases, with 25 bases separating them. The germline gives CDR1 DFQATT, CDR2 SNEGSKA (reference sequence). The CDR3 contains 14 residues. This chain's CDR3 is CSARGRGMDNEQYF. CDR3 bases: TGCAGTGCCCGGGGCCGGGGTATGGACAATGAGCAGTACTTC.

The chain links TRBV3-1 to TRBJ1-1; possible D gene TRBD1, 6 bases. CDR3 length: 15 residues. Germline CDR1 and CDR2: LGHDT and YNNKEL (reference sequence). The germline V and J ends were trimmed by 4 bases and 1 base, with 13 bases remaining between them. The DNA of the CDR3 is TGTGCCAGCAGCCGGCAAACAGGGAGGAACACTGAAGCTTTCTTT. Translating gives CASSRQTGRNTEAFF.

This clonotype has a count of ten or more. This rearrangement joins TRBV4-1 to TRBJ1-5, with 7 bases fitting TRBD1. The V gene end was trimmed by 4 bases and the J gene end by 3 bases; junction bases not matched to a gene: 6. Germline CDR1 and CDR2: MGHRA and YSYEKL. The CDR3 spans 15 residues. The DNA for the CDR3 is TGCGCCAGCAGCCTCGAGGGACAGATCAATCAGCCCCAGCATTTT. This translates into CASSLEGQINQPQHF.

At least ten counts were recorded for this clonotype. J is TRBJ2-3 and V is TRBV28; D is unclear. Trimming stripped 10 bases from V and 2 bases from J, with 25 bases between. The CDR3 is made up of 17 amino acids. Germline-derived CDR1 and CDR2 are MDHEN and SYDVKM. The CDR3 loop reads CATSYSQSVLFTDTQYF. Written as DNA, the CDR3 is TGTGCCACCAGCTACTCCCAGAGCGTGCTTTTCACAGATACGCAGTATTTT.

In its sample, this clonotype was seen many times. The chain combines TRBV5-4 with TRBJ2-3; D remains ambiguous. V was cut by 0 bases and J by 2 bases, with 7 bases left in between. Germline CDR1 reads SGHNT; CDR2 reads YYREEE (reference sequence). The CDR3 consists of 14 residues. The CDR3 DNA follows: TGTGCCAGCAGCTTGGACCGCCCCACAGATACGCAGTATTTT. Its translation: CASSLDRPTDTQYF.